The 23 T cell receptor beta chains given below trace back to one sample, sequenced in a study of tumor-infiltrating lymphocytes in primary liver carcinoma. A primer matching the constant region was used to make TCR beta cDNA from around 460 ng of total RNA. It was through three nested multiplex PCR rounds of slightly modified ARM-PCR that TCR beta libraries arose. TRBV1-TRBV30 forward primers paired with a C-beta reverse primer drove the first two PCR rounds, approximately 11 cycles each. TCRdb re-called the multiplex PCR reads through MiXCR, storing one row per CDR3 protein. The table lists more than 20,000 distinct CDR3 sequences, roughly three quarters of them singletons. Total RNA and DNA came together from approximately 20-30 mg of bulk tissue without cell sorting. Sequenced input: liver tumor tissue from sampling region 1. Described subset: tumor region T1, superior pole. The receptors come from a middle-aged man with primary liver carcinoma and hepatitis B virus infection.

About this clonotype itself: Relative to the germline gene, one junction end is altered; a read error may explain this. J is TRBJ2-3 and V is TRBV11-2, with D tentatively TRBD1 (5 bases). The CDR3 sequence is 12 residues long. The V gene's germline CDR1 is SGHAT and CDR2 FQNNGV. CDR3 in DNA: TGTGCCAGCAGTGCCAACACAGGTACGCAGTATTTT. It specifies CASSANTGTQYF.

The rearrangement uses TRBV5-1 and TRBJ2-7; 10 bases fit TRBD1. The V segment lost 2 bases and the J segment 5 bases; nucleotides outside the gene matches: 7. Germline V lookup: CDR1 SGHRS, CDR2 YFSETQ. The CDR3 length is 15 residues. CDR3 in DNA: TGCGCCAGCAGCTTAAGGGACAGGGGACTGCACGAGCAGTACTTC. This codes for CASSLRDRGLHEQYF. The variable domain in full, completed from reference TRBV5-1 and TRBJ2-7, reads KAGVTQTPRYLIKTRGQQVTLSCSPISGHRSVSWYQQTPGQGLQFLFEYFSETQRNKGNFPGRFSGRQFSNSRSEMNVSTLELGDSALYLCASSLRDRGLHEQYFGPGTRLTVT.

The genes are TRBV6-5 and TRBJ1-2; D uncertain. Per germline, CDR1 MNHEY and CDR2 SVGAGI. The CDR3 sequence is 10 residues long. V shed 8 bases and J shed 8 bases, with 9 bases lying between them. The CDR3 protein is CASGYNGYTF. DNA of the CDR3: TGTGCCAGCGGCTATAACGGCTACACCTTC.

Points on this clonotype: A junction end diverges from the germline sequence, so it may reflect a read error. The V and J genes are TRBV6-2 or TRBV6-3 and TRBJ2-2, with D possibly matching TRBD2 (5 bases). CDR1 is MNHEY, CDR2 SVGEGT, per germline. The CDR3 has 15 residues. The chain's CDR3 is CDSESGIGHTGELFF. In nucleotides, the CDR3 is TGTGACAGCGAATCCGGGATAGGGCACACGGGGGAGCTGTTTTTT.

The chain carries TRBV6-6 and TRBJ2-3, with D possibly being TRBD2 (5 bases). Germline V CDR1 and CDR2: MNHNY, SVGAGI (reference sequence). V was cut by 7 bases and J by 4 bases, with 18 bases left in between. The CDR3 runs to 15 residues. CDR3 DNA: TGTGCCAGCACCGAAACCGGGATTAGCGCAGATACGCAGTATTTT. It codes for CASTETGISADTQYF.

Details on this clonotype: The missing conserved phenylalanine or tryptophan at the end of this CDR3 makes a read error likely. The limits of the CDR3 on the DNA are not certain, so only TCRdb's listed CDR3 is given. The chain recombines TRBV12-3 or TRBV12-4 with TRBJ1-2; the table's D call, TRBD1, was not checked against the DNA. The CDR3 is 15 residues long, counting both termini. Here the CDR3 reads CASSLGQGANYSCTL.

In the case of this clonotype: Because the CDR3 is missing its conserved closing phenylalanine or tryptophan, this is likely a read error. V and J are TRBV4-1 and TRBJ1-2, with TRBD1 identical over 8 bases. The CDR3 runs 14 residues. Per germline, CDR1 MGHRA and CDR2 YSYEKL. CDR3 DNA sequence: TGCGCCAGCTGCCAAGGGGACAGGAACTGTGGCTACACCCTC. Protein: CASCQGDRNCGYTL.

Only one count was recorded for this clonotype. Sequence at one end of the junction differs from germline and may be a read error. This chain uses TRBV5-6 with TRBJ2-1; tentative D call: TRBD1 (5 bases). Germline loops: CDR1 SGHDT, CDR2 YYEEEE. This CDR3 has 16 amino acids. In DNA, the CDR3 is TGTGCCAGCAGATCCCGACAGTTGGCCTACAATCCTGAGCACTTCTTC. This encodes CASRSRQLAYNPEHFF.

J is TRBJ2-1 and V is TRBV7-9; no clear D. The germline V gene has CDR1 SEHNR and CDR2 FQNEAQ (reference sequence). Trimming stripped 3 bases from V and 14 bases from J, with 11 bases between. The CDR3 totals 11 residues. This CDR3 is CASSFRGEKFF. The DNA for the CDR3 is TGTGCCAGCAGCTTTCGTGGCGAGAAGTTCTTC.

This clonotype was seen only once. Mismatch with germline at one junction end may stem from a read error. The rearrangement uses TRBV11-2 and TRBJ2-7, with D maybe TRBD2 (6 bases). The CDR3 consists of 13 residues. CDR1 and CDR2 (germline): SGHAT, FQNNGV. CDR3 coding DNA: TGTGTCAGCAGCTTTGGAGGGGCTAGCGAGCAATACTTC. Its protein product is CVSSFGGASEQYF.

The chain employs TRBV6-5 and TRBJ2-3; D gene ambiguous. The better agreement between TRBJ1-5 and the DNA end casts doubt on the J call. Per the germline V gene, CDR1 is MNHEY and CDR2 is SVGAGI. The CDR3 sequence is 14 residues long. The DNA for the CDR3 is TGTGCCAGCAATTTAAACTGGGGTACAGATGCGCAGCATTTT. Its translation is CASNLNWGTDAQHF.

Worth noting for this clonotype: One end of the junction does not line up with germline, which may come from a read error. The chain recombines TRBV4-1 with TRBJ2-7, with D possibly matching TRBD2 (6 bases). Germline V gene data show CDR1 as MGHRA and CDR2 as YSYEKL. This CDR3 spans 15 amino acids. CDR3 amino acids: CASSQNEGGNYEQYF. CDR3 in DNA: TGCGCCAGCAGCCAAAATGAGGGCGGGAACTACGAACAGTATTTC.

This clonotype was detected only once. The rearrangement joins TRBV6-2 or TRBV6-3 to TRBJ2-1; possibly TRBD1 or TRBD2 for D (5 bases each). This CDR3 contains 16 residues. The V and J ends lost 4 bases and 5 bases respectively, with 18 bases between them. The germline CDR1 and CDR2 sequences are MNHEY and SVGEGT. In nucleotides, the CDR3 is TGTGCCAGCAGTTCCTGGGGGAGCGGTAAGGACAATGAGCAGTTCTTC. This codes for CASSSWGSGKDNEQFF.

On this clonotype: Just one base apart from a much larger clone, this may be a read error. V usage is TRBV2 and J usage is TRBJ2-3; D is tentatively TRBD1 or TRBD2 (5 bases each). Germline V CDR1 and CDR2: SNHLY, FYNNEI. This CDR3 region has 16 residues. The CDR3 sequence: CASRTVGDGFTDAQYF. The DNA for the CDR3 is TGTGCCAGCAGAACCGTGGGGGACGGATTCACAGATGCGCAGTATTTT.

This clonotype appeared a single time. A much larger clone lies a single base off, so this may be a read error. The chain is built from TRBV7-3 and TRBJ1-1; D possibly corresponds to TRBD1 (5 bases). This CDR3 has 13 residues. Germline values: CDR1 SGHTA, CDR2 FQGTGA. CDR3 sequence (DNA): TGTACCAGCAGATTGACAGTGAACACTGAAGCTTTCTTT. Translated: CTSRLTVNTEAFF.

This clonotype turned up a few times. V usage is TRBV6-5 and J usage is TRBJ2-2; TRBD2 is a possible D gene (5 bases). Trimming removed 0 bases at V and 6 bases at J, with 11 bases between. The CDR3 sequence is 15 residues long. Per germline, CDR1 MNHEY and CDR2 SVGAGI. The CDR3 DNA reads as TGTGCCAGCAGTTACTCGAATTCCGGGGCCGGGGAGCTGTTTTTT. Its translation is CASSYSNSGAGELFF.

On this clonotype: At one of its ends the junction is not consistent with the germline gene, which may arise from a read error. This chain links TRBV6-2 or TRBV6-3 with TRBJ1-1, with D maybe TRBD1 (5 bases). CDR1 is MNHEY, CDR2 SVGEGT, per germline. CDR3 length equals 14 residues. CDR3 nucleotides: TGTGCCAACAGTTACCCAGGGCTGAACACTGAAGTTTTCTTT. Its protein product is CANSYPGLNTEVFF.

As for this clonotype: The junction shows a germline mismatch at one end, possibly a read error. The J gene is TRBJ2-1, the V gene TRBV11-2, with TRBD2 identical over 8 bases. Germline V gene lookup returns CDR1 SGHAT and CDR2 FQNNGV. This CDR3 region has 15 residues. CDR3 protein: CASNLESGSVSEQFF. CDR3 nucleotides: TGTGCAAGCAACTTAGAGAGCGGGAGTGTGAGTGAGCAGTTCTTC. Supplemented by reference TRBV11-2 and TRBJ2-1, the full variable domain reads EAGVAQSPRYKIIEKRQSVAFWCNPISGHATLYWYQQILGQGPKLLIQFQNNGVVDDSQLPKDRFSAERLKGVDSTLKIQPAKLEDSAVYLCASNLESGSVSEQFFGPGTRLTVL.

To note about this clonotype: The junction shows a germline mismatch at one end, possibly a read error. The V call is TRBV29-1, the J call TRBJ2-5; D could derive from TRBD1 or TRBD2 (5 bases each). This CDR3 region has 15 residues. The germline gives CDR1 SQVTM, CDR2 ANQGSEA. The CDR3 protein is CSVETDTGRSETQYF. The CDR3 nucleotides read TGCAGCGTTGAAACGGACACGGGGCGGAGTGAGACACAGTACTTC.

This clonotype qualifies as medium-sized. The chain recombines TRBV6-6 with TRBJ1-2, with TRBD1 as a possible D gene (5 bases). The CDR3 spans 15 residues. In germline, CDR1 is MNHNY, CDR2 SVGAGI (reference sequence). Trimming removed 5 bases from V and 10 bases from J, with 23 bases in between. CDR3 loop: CASSPGLSPDNVYTF. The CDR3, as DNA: TGTGCCAGCAGTCCTGGGCTCTCACCGGACAATGTCTACACCTTC.

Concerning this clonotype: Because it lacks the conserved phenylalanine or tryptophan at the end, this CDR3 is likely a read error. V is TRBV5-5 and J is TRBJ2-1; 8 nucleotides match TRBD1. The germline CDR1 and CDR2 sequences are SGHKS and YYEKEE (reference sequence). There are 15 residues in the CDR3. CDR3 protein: CANSPGQGPYDEQFL. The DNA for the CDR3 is TGTGCCAACAGCCCTGGACAGGGTCCCTACGATGAGCAGTTCCTC.

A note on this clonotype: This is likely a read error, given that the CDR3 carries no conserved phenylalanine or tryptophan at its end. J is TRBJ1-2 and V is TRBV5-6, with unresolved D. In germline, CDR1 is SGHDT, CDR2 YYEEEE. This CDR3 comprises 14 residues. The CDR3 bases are TGTGCCAACAGCTTGTTGACGGCAGTTTATGGCTACACCCTC. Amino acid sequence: CANSLLTAVYGYTL.

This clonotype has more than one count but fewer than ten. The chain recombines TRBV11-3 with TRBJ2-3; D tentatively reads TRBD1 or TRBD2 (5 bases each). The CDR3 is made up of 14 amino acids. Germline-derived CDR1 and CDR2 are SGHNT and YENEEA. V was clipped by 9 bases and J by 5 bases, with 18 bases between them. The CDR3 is CARSDGTWRDTQYF. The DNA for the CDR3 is TGTGCCAGAAGCGATGGGACCTGGCGAGATACGCAGTATTTT.